The clone carrying this TCR beta chain was counted only a few times. Its specificity is unknown. This sample is drawn from a study of cytomegalovirus exposure and HLA in healthy donors. Study results and caveats: Among the most significant clusters, several appeared linked to common viral pathogens in a later analysis.

Germline CDR1 and CDR2: GTSNPN and SVGIG (reference sequence). Trimming stripped 3 bases from V and 4 bases from J, with 9 bases between. The CDR3 contains 12 residues. Use of 60 Vbeta and 13 Jbeta primers characterized the PCR. Sequenced by immunoSEQ multiplex PCR; TCRdb stores in-frame clones only, minus some. The repertoire holds about 160,000 clones, with about three quarters as singletons. This receptor was taken from a woman aged 35 to 49 in good health and CMV-seropositive. Sequencing was performed on PBMCs. The rearrangement joins TRBV30 to TRBJ2-5, with D perhaps matching TRBD2 (6 bases). This CDR3 is CAWRTSGETQYF. The CDR3 DNA sequence: TGTGCCTGGAGGACTAGTGGAGAGACCCAGTACTTC.